Described below is a single T cell receptor beta chain sequence and its context. As yet, its antigen is unknown. The data stem from a study of cytomegalovirus exposure and HLA in healthy donors. Overall study results and limits: In a later analysis, first-cohort TCR clusters were found to tend to co-occur in the approximately 120 validation repertoires.

Sequencing used immunoSEQ multiplex PCR; TCRdb keeps in-frame clones, though not all of them. The sample shows about 110,000 clones, more than 90% of them seen only once. Germline V gives CDR1 SGHVS, CDR2 FQNEAQ. After removal of 5 bases from V and 7 bases from J, the junction contained 10 bases not matched to a gene. The length of the CDR3 is 16 residues. This sequence originates from a woman aged 18-29 years in good health and CMV-seronegative. Material: PBMCs. This chain joins TRBV7-8 and TRBJ2-1; 11 nucleotides line up with TRBD1. As DNA, the CDR3 is TGTGCCAGCAGCGCCAGGGACAGGGGGGGTGGGAATGAGCAGTTCTTC. Translation gives CASSARDRGGGNEQFF.